This TCR beta chain was identified during a study of cytotoxic CD8 clonotypes in ibrutinib-treated CLL. Study-level background: In all, about a dozen patients were relapsed/refractory, some 14 were treatment-naive and roughly 18 were IGHV unmutated. Findings of the study overall: Baseline clonality was higher than in age-matched healthy donors and moved in step with circulating CD8+ T-cell counts. Clonality, elevated at ibrutinib response, dropped back toward baseline at progression.

The method was immunoSEQ multiplex PCR; TCRdb's version includes in-frame clones alone and lacks a portion of them. In the table there are around 53,000 clones, roughly 50% of which are singletons. Cryopreserved PBMCs supplied approximately 2 micrograms of genomic DNA for TCR beta libraries. The table lists this clone with many counts. Its antigen is still unknown. The CDR3 contains 12 residues. V lost 7 bases, J lost 7 bases, and 7 bases stayed unmatched. CDR1 is SGHAT, CDR2 FQDESV, per germline (reference sequence). Here the sequenced sample was PBMCs, taken at disease progression, from a patient treated with ibrutinib. V usage is TRBV11-1 and J usage is TRBJ2-7; 7 nucleotides agree with TRBD1. The source is a human donor with chronic lymphocytic leukemia. The chain's CDR3 is CASNDRVSEQYF. Here the CDR3 DNA reads TGTGCCAGCAACGACAGGGTTTCAGAGCAGTACTTC.